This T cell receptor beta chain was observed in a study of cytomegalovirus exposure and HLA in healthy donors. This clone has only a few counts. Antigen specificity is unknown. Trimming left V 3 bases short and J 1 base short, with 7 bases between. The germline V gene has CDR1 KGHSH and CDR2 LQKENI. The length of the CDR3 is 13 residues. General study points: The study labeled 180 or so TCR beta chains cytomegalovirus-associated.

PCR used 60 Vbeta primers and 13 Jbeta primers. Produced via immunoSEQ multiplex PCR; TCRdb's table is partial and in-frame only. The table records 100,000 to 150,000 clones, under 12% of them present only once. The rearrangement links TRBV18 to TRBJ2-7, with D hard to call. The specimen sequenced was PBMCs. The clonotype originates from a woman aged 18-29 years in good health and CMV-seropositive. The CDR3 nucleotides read TGTGCCAGCTCACCCCCGGAGTCCTACGAGCAGTACTTC. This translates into CASSPPESYEQYF.